This T cell receptor beta chain appears in the sequencing data of a study of CD8 T cells in Susac syndrome. General study points: As acknowledged by the study, its TCR sequencing and HLA analysis included a relatively small number of individuals.

Of note for this clonotype: As yet, its antigen is unknown.

The germline V gene has CDR1 SNHLY and CDR2 FYNNEI. The CDR3 runs 16 residues. V was trimmed by 0 bases and J by 2 bases, leaving 13 bases between them. With random hexamers, reverse transcription was performed on about 0.45 to 1 ug of RNA. Amplification of TCR beta CDR3 by immunoSEQ multiplex PCR spanned 54 Vbeta and 13 Jbeta. TCRdb reanalysed the immunoSEQ multiplex PCR reads using MiXCR and keeps one entry per CDR3 protein. The sample carries approximately 160,000 distinct CDR3 sequences, 94% recorded once. The multiple sclerosis control cohort comprised treatment-naive individuals presenting with stable or active relapsing-remitting disease.

This receptor was taken from a human donor with multiple sclerosis. Material: CD4+ T cells from PBMCs. The J gene is TRBJ1-2, the V gene TRBV2, with a weak D call TRBD1 (5 bases). The CDR3 reads CASSEAGTRGNYGYTF. The CDR3 DNA is TGTGCCAGCAGTGAAGCCGGGACCCGAGGAAACTATGGCTACACCTTC.